The 14 T cell receptor beta chains given below trace back to one sample, sequenced in a study of T cell responses to AZD1222 COVID-19 vaccine. Some clones are missing from TCRdb's copy, which holds only in-frame ones; the method was immunoSEQ multiplex PCR. Among tens of thousands of clones listed, about 87% were seen once. The sample here was peripheral blood, taken on day 0 of AZD1222 vaccination. Every receptor here comes from an adult in good health.

The chain recombines TRBV14 with TRBJ2-1, with D perhaps matching TRBD1 or TRBD2 (5 bases each). The germline V and J ends were trimmed by 0 bases and 8 bases, with 17 bases remaining between them. The germline V gene has CDR1 SGHDN and CDR2 FVKESK. The CDR3 covers 16 residues. CDR3 loop: CASSQDEGIVGDEQFF. The CDR3 DNA sequence: TGTGCCAGCAGCCAAGATGAGGGGATCGTCGGCGATGAGCAGTTCTTC.

The chain uses TRBV7-9 and TRBJ1-6, with D hard to call. The V end was cut by 1 base, the J end by 8 bases, with 12 bases between. The CDR3 extends over 15 amino acids. From germline, CDR1 is SEHNR and CDR2 FQNEAQ (reference sequence). The CDR3 region has the DNA TGTGCCAGCAGCTTAGTTGGCGGAAGCGATTCACCCCTCCACTTT. Its translation: CASSLVGGSDSPLHF. Full variable domain (missing parts from reference TRBV7-9 and TRBJ1-6): DTGVSQNPRHKITKRGQNVTFRCDPISEHNRLYWYRQTLGQGPEFLTYFQNEAQLEKSRLLSDRFSAERPKGSFSTLEIQRTEQGDSAMYLCASSLVGGSDSPLHFGNGTRLTVT.

This sequence joins TRBV16 and TRBJ2-5; D is possibly TRBD2 (6 bases). The CDR3 contains 16 residues. V shed 2 bases and J shed 2 bases, with 15 bases lying between them. The germline CDR1 and CDR2 sequences are KGHSY and FQNENV. The CDR3 protein is CASSQRGEGLQETQYF. CDR3 DNA sequence: TGTGCCAGCAGCCAACGGGGCGAGGGACTGCAAGAGACCCAGTACTTC.

This chain joins TRBV3-1 (or the pseudogene TRBV3-2) and TRBJ1-6; the match to TRBD1 covers 7 bases. The CDR3 runs 15 residues. Germline V gene lookup returns CDR1 LGHDT and CDR2 YNNKEL (reference sequence). V was pared by 4 bases and J by 7 bases, with 7 bases of the junction left unmatched. CDR3 residues: CASSPLTGVNSPLHF. Here the CDR3 DNA reads TGTGCCAGCAGCCCCTTAACAGGGGTGAATTCACCCCTCCACTTT.

The chain has TRBV28 and TRBJ1-5, with 7 bases fitting TRBD1. J gave up 3 bases and V 2 bases, and 4 bases lay outside the gene matches. CDR3 length: 15 residues. Germline V lookup: CDR1 MDHEN, CDR2 SYDVKM. The CDR3 is CASSLNRGYNQPQHF. CDR3 bases: TGTGCCAGCAGTTTAAACAGGGGATACAATCAGCCCCAGCATTTT.

The rearrangement uses TRBV3-1 (or the pseudogene TRBV3-2) and TRBJ1-1; D unresolved. CDR1 LGHDT and CDR2 YNNKEL come from the germline V gene (reference sequence). The CDR3 has 16 residues. V was clipped by 2 bases and J by 0 bases, with 13 bases between them. The CDR3 is CASSQFSGSVNTEAFF. The CDR3 region has the DNA TGTGCCAGCAGCCAATTTTCAGGATCGGTGAACACTGAAGCTTTCTTT.

The V call is TRBV6-1, the J call TRBJ2-1; TRBD2 matches at 7 bases. The CDR3 runs 18 residues. In germline, CDR1 is MNHNS, CDR2 SASEGT. After removal of 1 base from V and 6 bases from J, the junction contained 15 bases not matched to a gene. CDR3 residues: CASSEVGSGFASPNEQFF. The CDR3, as DNA: TGTGCCAGCAGTGAAGTTGGTAGCGGGTTCGCGTCTCCCAATGAGCAGTTCTTC.

The chain employs TRBV5-5 and TRBJ1-2; 7 nucleotides align to TRBD1. With 4 bases clipped from V and 2 bases from J, the junction kept 11 bases outside the gene matches. CDR3 length: 16 amino acids. Germline-derived CDR1 and CDR2 are SGHKS and YYEKEE (reference sequence). CDR3: CASSQGSGGLNYGYTF. CDR3 nucleotides: TGTGCCAGCAGCCAGGGGTCAGGGGGACTAAACTATGGCTACACCTTC.

The chain combines TRBV11-3 with TRBJ2-1; 11 nucleotides match TRBD2. CDR1 is SGHNT and CDR2 is YENEEA in the germline V gene. Germline trimming cut 4 bases from V and 9 bases from J; bases unmatched to any gene: 8. CDR3 length: 15 amino acids. The CDR3 reads CASSSASGGLFEQFF. In DNA form, the CDR3 reads TGTGCCAGCAGCTCAGCTAGCGGGGGGCTTTTTGAGCAGTTCTTC.

The chain combines TRBV6-2 or TRBV6-3 with TRBJ1-1; D gene unclear. Germline V gene data show CDR1 as MNHEY and CDR2 as SVGEGT. The CDR3 is 15 residues long. The V and J ends lost 6 bases and 0 bases respectively, with 14 bases between them. DNA for the CDR3: TGTGCCAGCAGCCTCGTTACGAGGGTGAACACTGAAGCTTTCTTT. Amino acid sequence: CASSLVTRVNTEAFF.

V and J are TRBV2 and TRBJ1-1, with D possibly matching TRBD1 (5 bases). The CDR3 length is 10 residues. In germline, CDR1 is SNHLY, CDR2 FYNNEI. V was pared by 8 bases and J by 6 bases, with 7 bases between. DNA of the CDR3: TGTGCCAGCGGAGGGGCTGAAGCTTTCTTT. Translating gives CASGGAEAFF.

In its sample, this clone was seen once. CDR3 in DNA: TGTGCCAGCAGAAGGGGGCCCAGCACAGATACGCAGTATTTT. This encodes CASRRGPSTDTQYF. The chain uses TRBV2 and TRBJ2-3, with 7 nucleotides matching TRBD1. The germline V gene encodes CDR1 SNHLY and CDR2 FYNNEI. V dropped 6 bases and J dropped 0; count of bases not matched to a gene: 3. The CDR3 extends over 14 amino acids.

The chain couples TRBV19 to TRBJ1-2; no definite D call. This CDR3 has 12 residues. CDR1 and CDR2 (germline): LNHDA, SQIVND (reference sequence). V shed 8 bases and J shed 6 bases, with 13 bases lying between them. In nucleotides, the CDR3 is TGTGCCAGTGGGTCCCTCTTGGATGGCTACACCTTC. This sequence encodes CASGSLLDGYTF.

This sequence joins TRBV9 and TRBJ2-5, with D perhaps TRBD2 (6 bases). The CDR3 covers 13 residues. In germline, CDR1 is SGDLS, CDR2 YYNGEE. V was clipped by 0 bases and J by 5 bases, with 8 bases between them. The DNA for the CDR3 is TGTGCCAGCAGCGTAGGAAGCGGGGAGACCCAGTACTTC. Translation: CASSVGSGETQYF.